The 27 T cell receptor beta chains listed next were all sequenced from one sample in a study of patients and donors after allogeneic stem cell transplantation. TCRdb reprocessed the RT-PCR reads with MiXCR, giving one entry per CDR3 protein. The sample consists of 98,000 or so distinct CDR3 sequences, around 35% of them appearing once. Sequenced input: blood, either unsorted or a sorted T cell fraction (not recorded which). These receptors came from a human donor who was either an allogeneic HSCT recipient or a stem cell or donor lymphocyte infusion donor (not recorded which). It is not recorded whose cells these are; they may come from a transplant donor.

V is TRBV5-1 and J is TRBJ2-7, with D perhaps TRBD1 or TRBD2 (5 bases each). V was pared by 2 bases and J by 2 bases, with 17 bases between. The CDR3 consists of 16 residues. Germline CDR1 reads SGHRS; CDR2 reads YFSETQ. CDR3 sequence: CASSFGAGDQAYEQYF. The CDR3 nucleotides are TGCGCCAGCAGCTTTGGAGCCGGGGACCAGGCCTACGAGCAGTACTTC. Supplemented by reference TRBV5-1 and TRBJ2-7, the full variable domain reads KAGVTQTPRYLIKTRGQQVTLSCSPISGHRSVSWYQQTPGQGLQFLFEYFSETQRNKGNFPGRFSGRQFSNSRSEMNVSTLELGDSALYLCASSFGAGDQAYEQYFGPGTRLTVT.

The chain recombines TRBV24-1 with TRBJ1-5, with no clear D. With 4 bases removed from V and 0 bases from J, the gap between germline ends came to 3 bases. The CDR3 is made up of 13 amino acids. Germline V gene sequence: CDR1 KGHDR, CDR2 SFDVKD. CDR3 amino acids: CATSDGSNQPQHF. The DNA for the CDR3 is TGTGCCACCAGTGACGGTAGCAATCAGCCCCAGCATTTT.

The chain is built from TRBV12-3 or TRBV12-4 and TRBJ2-1, with D perhaps matching TRBD1 or TRBD2 (5 bases each). The CDR3 consists of 14 residues. The ends were cut back, 7 bases at V and 5 bases at J, with 15 bases in the middle. CDR3 nucleotide sequence: TGTGCCAGCATGGGACGGGACGGCGACAATGAGCAGTTCTTC. Amino acid sequence: CASMGRDGDNEQFF.

The V gene is TRBV25-1, the J gene TRBJ1-2; 9 positions agree with TRBD1. J gave up 4 bases and V 8 bases, and 2 bases lay outside the gene matches. The germline V gene has CDR1 MGHDK and CDR2 SYGVNS. The CDR3 consists of 12 residues. The CDR3 bases are TGTGCCAGCCGACAGGGGGGCTATGGCTACACCTTC. As protein: CASRQGGYGYTF.

The V call is TRBV7-9, the J call TRBJ2-7; D is possibly TRBD1 (6 bases). The germline V and J ends were trimmed by 5 bases and 3 bases, with 11 bases remaining between them. The CDR3 extends over 13 amino acids. CDR1 is SEHNR and CDR2 is FQNEAQ in the germline V gene (reference sequence). The DNA for the CDR3 is TGTGCCAGCAGCCCCCGGACAGACTACGAGCAGTACTTC. Protein product: CASSPRTDYEQYF.

The chain combines TRBV18 with TRBJ2-7; D remains ambiguous. This CDR3 has 12 residues. The germline gives CDR1 KGHSH, CDR2 LQKENI. V gave up 0 bases and J gave up 7 bases, with 7 bases separating them. DNA for the CDR3: TGTGCCAGCTCACCACCGATCGGGGAGCAGTACTTC. This gives the protein CASSPPIGEQYF.

The CDR3 protein is CASKFFRDNYNEQFF. The CDR3 nucleotides read TGTGCCAGCAAGTTTTTCCGGGACAACTACAATGAGCAGTTCTTC. The chain carries TRBV12-3 or TRBV12-4 and TRBJ2-1, with D maybe TRBD1 (6 bases). CDR3 length: 15 residues. The germline V and J ends were trimmed by 7 bases and 3 bases, with 16 bases remaining between them.

The J gene is TRBJ2-7, the V gene TRBV20-1; 9 positions match TRBD1. From germline, CDR1 is DFQATT and CDR2 SNEGSKA (reference sequence). This CDR3 spans 15 amino acids. Unmatched junction bases numbered 7, after V lost 0 bases and J lost 4 bases. The CDR3 DNA follows: TGCAGTGCTAGAGAATGGACAGGGGTACGTTACGAGCAGTACTTC. Translated: CSAREWTGVRYEQYF.

The rearrangement links TRBV12-3 or TRBV12-4 to TRBJ2-7; 9 nucleotides agree with TRBD1. V shed 5 bases and J 6 bases; nucleotides not matched to a gene: 14. The CDR3 loop spans 16 amino acids. Written as DNA, the CDR3 is TGTGCCAGCAGTATCGAACGGGCTAGGACAGGGGCCGAGCAGTACTTC. It translates to CASSIERARTGAEQYF.

This clonotype was seen a few times. The V and J genes are TRBV12-3 or TRBV12-4 and TRBJ2-2; no reliable D call. The CDR3 spans 14 residues. Trimming removed 3 bases from V and 1 base from J, with 6 bases in between. The CDR3 DNA follows: TGTGCCAGCAGTTTGAGTAGGAACACCGGGGAGCTGTTTTTT. It specifies CASSLSRNTGELFF.

The chain has TRBV12-3 or TRBV12-4 and TRBJ1-6; tentatively, D is TRBD1 (5 bases). Trimming took 4 bases from V and 11 from J, leaving 15 bases between them. CDR3 size: 14 residues. CDR3 amino acids: CASSYSLLGAPLHF. In DNA form, the CDR3 reads TGTGCCAGCAGTTATTCCCTTCTGGGGGCACCCCTCCACTTT.

This clonotype has only a few counts. The CDR3 reads CASSTAAGPSYNEQFF. CDR3 nucleotide sequence: TGTGCCAGCAGTACTGCCGCGGGCCCCTCCTACAATGAGCAGTTCTTC. The chain recombines TRBV12-3 or TRBV12-4 with TRBJ2-1, with a tentative D call TRBD2 (5 bases). The CDR3 extends over 16 amino acids. Trimming removed 5 bases from V and 0 bases from J, with 14 bases in between.

This clonotype has only a few counts. This chain connects TRBV18 to TRBJ1-6, with D possibly TRBD1 on 5 matching bases. In germline, CDR1 is KGHSH, CDR2 LQKENI. The ends were cut back, 4 bases at V and 4 bases at J, with 11 bases in the middle. This CDR3 comprises 15 residues. CDR3 DNA: TGTGCCAGCTCACGTGCCGGGACGTATAATTCACCCCTCCACTTT. Translation gives CASSRAGTYNSPLHF.

The rearrangement uses TRBV9 and TRBJ2-5, with D perhaps TRBD2 (5 bases). The ends were cut back, 0 bases at V and 2 bases at J, with 11 bases in the middle. This CDR3 region has 15 residues. Germline V lookup: CDR1 SGDLS, CDR2 YYNGEE. The DNA for the CDR3 is TGTGCCAGCAGCGTAGGGCACCGGGGACAAGAGACCCAGTACTTC. Its translation: CASSVGHRGQETQYF.

The V call is TRBV4-3, the J call TRBJ1-2, with TRBD1 as a possible D gene (5 bases). CDR3 size: 15 residues. Trimming stripped 4 bases from V and 2 bases from J, with 14 bases between. From germline, CDR1 is LGHNA and CDR2 YSLEER. CDR3 DNA sequence: TGCGCCAGCAGCCCCACCCCGACAGACAACTATGGCTACACCTTC. Amino acids: CASSPTPTDNYGYTF.

The genes are TRBV14 and TRBJ2-1; D possibly corresponds to TRBD2 (6 bases). The germline V and J ends were trimmed by 0 bases and 1 base, with 13 bases remaining between them. The CDR3 is 17 residues long. Germline V gene data show CDR1 as SGHDN and CDR2 as FVKESK. The CDR3 here is CASSQDLLAVSYNEQFF. The CDR3 coding sequence is TGTGCCAGCAGCCAAGATTTGTTAGCGGTATCCTACAATGAGCAGTTCTTC.

This clonotype was recorded a few times. The gene calls are TRBV6-2 or TRBV6-3 and TRBJ1-5, with D possibly TRBD1 on 6 matching bases. V was shortened by 0 bases and J by 5 bases, with 14 bases between the two germline ends. This CDR3 spans 16 amino acids. The germline V gene has CDR1 MNHEY and CDR2 SVGEGT. CDR3 DNA: TGTGCCAGCAGTTACTCGTCGTCAGGGGTGGATCAGCCCCAGCATTTT. Residues: CASSYSSSGVDQPQHF.

This clonotype was picked up a small number of times. J is TRBJ2-3 and V is TRBV20-1; TRBD2 matches at 10 bases. V was pared by 6 bases and J by 7 bases, with 4 bases of the junction left unmatched. The CDR3 covers 12 residues. The V gene's germline CDR1 is DFQATT and CDR2 SNEGSKA (reference sequence). CDR3 region: CSARTSGYTQYF. The DNA of the CDR3 is TGCAGTGCCCGGACTAGCGGTTATACGCAGTATTTT.

V is TRBV5-6 and J is TRBJ2-7; D remains unclear. The CDR3 consists of 15 residues. The ends were cut back, 1 base at V and 2 bases at J, with 13 bases in the middle. The germline V gene encodes CDR1 SGHDT and CDR2 YYEEEE. The CDR3 loop reads CASSLKARLTYEQYF. CDR3 coding DNA: TGTGCCAGCAGCTTGAAGGCGCGGCTGACCTACGAGCAGTACTTC.

The sample holds a few counts of this clonotype. J is TRBJ1-2 and V is TRBV7-9; maybe TRBD1 (6 bases). The V gene's germline CDR1 is SEHNR and CDR2 FQNEAQ (reference sequence). Trimming stripped 4 bases from V and 8 bases from J, with 11 bases between. The CDR3 covers 12 residues. The CDR3 spells CASSSTGNGYTF. The CDR3 bases are TGTGCCAGCAGCTCTACAGGGAACGGCTACACCTTC.

The genes are TRBV29-1 and TRBJ2-1; D not certain. From germline, CDR1 is SQVTM and CDR2 ANQGSEA. V gave up 5 bases and J gave up 2 bases, with 10 bases separating them. This CDR3 spans 13 amino acids. CDR3 nucleotide sequence: TGCAGCGTTCGACGGCAGACCTACAATGAGCAGTTCTTC. This sequence encodes CSVRRQTYNEQFF.

The sample holds a few counts of this clonotype. This chain joins TRBV7-2 and TRBJ1-2; D perhaps matches TRBD1 (5 bases). The germline gives CDR1 SGHTA, CDR2 FQGNSA. Trimming shortened V by 5 bases and J by 6 bases, and 25 bases separated the two germline ends. The CDR3 runs 17 residues. This chain's CDR3 is CASSLGTAYFPLDGYTF. Written as DNA, the CDR3 is TGTGCCAGCAGCCTCGGGACGGCGTATTTCCCCTTGGATGGCTACACCTTC.

This clonotype came up a few times. The chain joins TRBV4-3 to TRBJ1-5, with 8 bases identical to TRBD1. The length of the CDR3 is 18 residues. With V trimmed by 0 bases and J by 0 bases, 7 bases remained unmatched. Germline V gene data show CDR1 as LGHNA and CDR2 as YSLEER. The DNA of the CDR3 is TGCGCCAGCAGCCAAGACCCCTGGACAGGGTATAGCAATCAGCCCCAGCATTTT. It encodes CASSQDPWTGYSNQPQHF.

The chain carries TRBV10-3 and TRBJ2-3; maybe TRBD2 (5 bases). The CDR3 is 14 residues long. V was clipped by 8 bases and J by 0 bases, with 12 bases between them. Germline assignment: CDR1 ENHRY and CDR2 SYGVKD. CDR3 sequence reads: CAIGRTPSTDTQYF. The DNA of the CDR3 is TGTGCCATCGGTCGGACTCCGAGCACAGATACGCAGTATTTT.

This clonotype was observed a few times. The chain is built from TRBV5-6 and TRBJ1-1, with TRBD1 matching 12 bases. CDR3 length: 14 amino acids. J gave up 6 bases and V 4 bases, and 4 bases lay outside the gene matches. Germline CDR1 SGHDT, CDR2 YYEEEE. CDR3 bases: TGTGCCAGCAGCAGGGACAGGGGGCAGGCTGAAGCTTTCTTT. Encoded protein: CASSRDRGQAEAFF.

The rearrangement joins TRBV7-2 to TRBJ2-3, with unresolved D. This CDR3 is 14 amino acids long. Trimming took off 0 bases at V and 2 bases at J, with 6 bases between the two ends. Germline values: CDR1 SGHTA, CDR2 FQGNSA. The CDR3 DNA reads TGTGCCAGCAGCTTAGCGGTGGTCACAGATACGCAGTATTTT. This codes for CASSLAVVTDTQYF.

On this clonotype: A read error may account for a junction end that differs from germline. This rearrangement joins TRBV7-2 to TRBJ2-3, with 8 bases aligning to TRBD2. The CDR3 has 16 amino acids. Germline values: CDR1 SGHTA, CDR2 FQGNSA. The DNA of the CDR3 is TGTGCCAGCAGCGTAGCCGGGACTAGAGGCACAGATACGCAGTATTTT. Translated: CASSVAGTRGTDTQYF.